These 24 T cell receptor beta chains share one sample of origin, sequenced in a study of blood T cell repertoires in COVID-19. Sequenced by immunoSEQ multiplex PCR; TCRdb stores in-frame clones only, minus some. The sample carries 95,000 to 150,000 clones, about four fifths recorded once. The sequenced sample consisted of peripheral blood. These receptors originate from a woman between 65 and 79 years old with acute or convalescent COVID-19.

This chain links TRBV15 with TRBJ1-5; D gene ambiguous. The CDR3 contains 15 residues. Looked up from germline, CDR1 is LNHNV and CDR2 is YYDKDF (reference sequence). V was trimmed by 3 bases and J by 1 base, leaving 10 bases between them. The CDR3: CATSRARLSNQPQHF. CDR3 coding DNA: TGTGCCACCAGCAGGGCCAGACTAAGCAATCAGCCCCAGCATTTT.

The chain uses TRBV29-1 and TRBJ1-4, with D possibly TRBD1 on 5 matching bases. The length of the CDR3 is 12 residues. Trimming shortened V by 0 bases and J by 8 bases, and 7 bases separated the two germline ends. Germline assignment: CDR1 SQVTM and CDR2 ANQGSEA. The CDR3 protein is CSVEDSGEKLFF. The CDR3 region has the DNA TGCAGCGTTGAAGACTCAGGGGAAAAACTGTTTTTT.

The CDR3 DNA reads as TGTGCCAGCAGCCTGTACAGGGGGTGGTCGGACACTGAAGCTTTCTTT. This translates into CASSLYRGWSDTEAFF. The V and J genes are TRBV3-1 (or the pseudogene TRBV3-2) and TRBJ1-1, with TRBD1 matching 8 bases. Germline V gene lookup returns CDR1 LGHDT and CDR2 YNNKEL (reference sequence). The junction had 10 bases not matched to a gene; V was cut back by 4 bases and J by 3 bases. This CDR3 comprises 16 residues.

This rearrangement joins TRBV5-1 to TRBJ1-1; 8 nucleotides align to TRBD1. Germline lookup yields CDR1 SGHRS and CDR2 YFSETQ. V lost 0 bases and J lost 1; bases outside the gene matches: 2. The CDR3 has 15 amino acids. CDR3: CASSLAGTGNTEAFF. The CDR3 DNA sequence: TGCGCCAGCAGCTTGGCCGGGACAGGGAACACTGAAGCTTTCTTT.

The V call is TRBV12-3 or TRBV12-4, the J call TRBJ1-1; 9 bases match TRBD1. The CDR3 totals 13 residues. The V and J ends lost 6 bases and 3 bases, in that order; junction bases with no gene match: 2. CDR3 sequence: CASRRTGDTEAFF. Written as DNA, the CDR3 is TGTGCCAGCAGAAGGACAGGGGACACTGAAGCTTTCTTT.

The rearrangement links TRBV9 to TRBJ1-6, with D perhaps TRBD1 (6 bases). The CDR3 extends over 15 amino acids. CDR1 SGDLS and CDR2 YYNGEE come from the germline V gene. Trimming stripped 2 bases from V and 6 bases from J, with 12 bases between. CDR3 nucleotides: TGTGCCAGCAGCGTCGGACAGCTAATTAATTCACCCCTCCACTTT. It encodes CASSVGQLINSPLHF.

The V gene is TRBV5-6, the J gene TRBJ2-3, with 8 bases matching TRBD2. V trimming: 0 bases; J trimming: 2 bases; junction bases outside the gene matches: 2. The CDR3 is 15 residues long. The germline gives CDR1 SGHDT, CDR2 YYEEEE. In DNA, the CDR3 is TGTGCCAGCAGCTTGGTAGCGGGACTCACAGATACGCAGTATTTT. It codes for CASSLVAGLTDTQYF.

The chain links TRBV7-2 to TRBJ1-5; no definite D call. V gave up 1 base and J gave up 2 bases, with 9 bases separating them. Per the germline V gene, CDR1 is SGHTA and CDR2 is FQGNSA. The CDR3 runs 15 residues. CDR3 sequence (DNA): TGTGCCAGCAGCTTAGGGTACTCGGGCAATCAGCCCCAGCATTTT. This sequence encodes CASSLGYSGNQPQHF.

The rearrangement links TRBV18 to TRBJ1-1, with 8 bases identical to TRBD1. Trimming cost V 6 bases and J 1 base; bases outside gene matches: 4. CDR3 length: 14 amino acids. Per the germline V gene, CDR1 is KGHSH and CDR2 is LQKENI. CDR3 sequence reads: CASSGQGANTEAFF. CDR3 DNA: TGTGCCAGCTCCGGACAGGGTGCGAACACTGAAGCTTTCTTT. Full variable domain (missing parts from reference TRBV18 and TRBJ1-1): NAGVMQNPRHLVRRRGQEARLRCSPMKGHSHVYWYRQLPEEGLKFMVYLQKENIIDESGMPKERFSAEFPKEGPSILRIQQVVRGDSAAYFCASSGQGANTEAFFGQGTRLTVV.

The gene calls are TRBV24-1 and TRBJ2-2; 9 nucleotides match TRBD1. CDR1 KGHDR and CDR2 SFDVKD come from the germline V gene. Germline trimming cut 4 bases from V and 4 bases from J; bases unmatched to any gene: 6. There are 16 residues in the CDR3. In nucleotides, the CDR3 is TGTGCCACCAGTGAGACAGGGGGATCTGGCACCGGGGAGCTGTTTTTT. Amino acids: CATSETGGSGTGELFF.

V gene TRBV7-9 combines with J gene TRBJ1-2; D is uncertain. CDR3 length: 16 residues. Germline CDR1 SEHNR, CDR2 FQNEAQ (reference sequence). V lost 4 bases and J 0 bases, leaving 15 bases between the germline ends. The CDR3 region is CASSYLSGIANYGYTF. In DNA form, the CDR3 reads TGTGCCAGCAGCTACCTCTCAGGCATAGCTAACTATGGCTACACCTTC.

Only one count was recorded for this clone. The chain employs TRBV19 and TRBJ1-4, with 7 bases that match TRBD1. The trim removed 6 bases at V and 4 bases at J, leaving 8 bases unmatched. Per the germline V gene, CDR1 is LNHDA and CDR2 is SQIVND (reference sequence). The CDR3 covers 15 residues. The CDR3 DNA reads as TGTGCCAGTAGGACCGGGACAGCAAATAATGAAAAACTGTTTTTT. Its translation: CASRTGTANNEKLFF.

This rearrangement joins TRBV6-4 to TRBJ2-3, with 9 bases aligning to TRBD2. Germline V lookup: CDR1 MRHNA, CDR2 SNTAGT. V gave up 9 bases and J gave up 3 bases; unmatched junction bases: 7. CDR3 length: 14 amino acids. The CDR3 region is CASSSGGNTDTQYF. The CDR3 DNA is TGTGCCAGTTCGAGCGGGGGGAATACAGATACGCAGTATTTT.

The chain links TRBV5-6 to TRBJ2-2; a possible D gene is TRBD2 (6 bases). V was trimmed by 5 bases and J by 3 bases, leaving 8 bases between them. Germline CDR1 reads SGHDT; CDR2 reads YYEEEE. This CDR3 comprises 13 residues. CDR3 protein: CASRREDTGELFF. The CDR3 DNA reads TGTGCCAGCAGAAGGGAGGACACCGGGGAGCTGTTTTTT.

CDR3 sequence reads: CASSQAGTGRGTDTQYF. The CDR3 DNA follows: TGCGCCAGCAGCCAAGCCGGGACTGGACGGGGCACAGATACGCAGTATTTT. V and J are TRBV4-1 and TRBJ2-3; D possibly corresponds to TRBD2 (6 bases). The V end was cut by 1 base, the J end by 1 base, with 15 bases between. In germline, CDR1 is MGHRA, CDR2 YSYEKL. CDR3 length: 17 residues.

The V gene is TRBV24-1, the J gene TRBJ2-1, with a weak D call TRBD2 (6 bases). The germline V gene has CDR1 KGHDR and CDR2 SFDVKD. The V and J ends lost 7 bases and 0 bases respectively, with 6 bases between them. The CDR3 contains 13 residues. The CDR3 nucleotides read TGTGCCACCAGGGGAGGCTCCTACAATGAGCAGTTCTTC. Encoded protein: CATRGGSYNEQFF.

The CDR3 sequence: CASTLGGYEQYF. The CDR3 DNA sequence: TGTGCCAGCACCTTAGGGGGTTACGAGCAGTACTTC. The chain uses TRBV12-3 or TRBV12-4 and TRBJ2-7; D possibly corresponds to TRBD1 (6 bases). Trimming took off 7 bases at V and 4 bases at J, with 11 bases between the two ends. The CDR3 is 12 residues long.

The chain carries TRBV5-6 and TRBJ1-2; the match to TRBD1 covers 9 bases. The CDR3 covers 14 residues. Germline CDR1 and CDR2: SGHDT and YYEEEE. The junction had 6 bases not matched to a gene; V was cut back by 4 bases and J by 5 bases. In nucleotides, the CDR3 is TGTGCCAGCAGCGCGGACAGGGGTTTATATGGCTACACCTTC. This codes for CASSADRGLYGYTF.

This chain connects TRBV6-4 to TRBJ1-2, with D perhaps TRBD1 (6 bases). There are 14 residues in the CDR3. The germline gives CDR1 MRHNA, CDR2 SNTAGT. V lost 0 bases and J lost 4, with 9 bases in between. The CDR3 nucleotides read TGTGCCAGCAGTGACTCGGACAGAGCCTATGGCTACACCTTC. Translating it yields CASSDSDRAYGYTF.

The chain joins TRBV18 to TRBJ1-4; the match to TRBD1 covers 7 bases. The germline V gene has CDR1 KGHSH and CDR2 LQKENI. The ends lost 0 bases at V and 7 bases at J; junction bases unmatched: 5. CDR3 length: 15 residues. Here the CDR3 reads CASSPPDRVSEKLFF. The CDR3 DNA is TGTGCCAGCTCACCACCCGACAGGGTGAGTGAAAAACTGTTTTTT. The full variable domain, its missing parts supplied by reference TRBV18 and TRBJ1-4, is NAGVMQNPRHLVRRRGQEARLRCSPMKGHSHVYWYRQLPEEGLKFMVYLQKENIIDESGMPKERFSAEFPKEGPSILRIQQVVRGDSAAYFCASSPPDRVSEKLFFGSGTQLSVL.

The chain combines TRBV7-2 with TRBJ2-1, with 10 bases matching TRBD2. CDR1 is SGHTA, CDR2 FQGNSA, per germline. The ends lost 0 bases at V and 6 bases at J; junction bases unmatched: 2. There are 15 residues in the CDR3. The CDR3 DNA reads as TGTGCCAGCAGCTTAGCCGGGACTAGCGTCAATGAGCAGTTCTTC. It translates to CASSLAGTSVNEQFF. Looking up the rest from reference TRBV7-2 and TRBJ2-1 gives the full variable domain: GAGVSQSPSNKVTEKGKDVELRCDPISGHTALYWYRQSLGQGLEFLIYFQGNSAPDKSGLPSDRFSAERTGGSVSTLTIQRTQQEDSAVYLCASSLAGTSVNEQFFGPGTRLTVL.

The V and J genes are TRBV29-1 and TRBJ2-3; weak D call: TRBD2 (5 bases). The CDR3 covers 12 residues. V lost 3 bases and J lost 8, with 12 bases in between. Germline V gene sequence: CDR1 SQVTM, CDR2 ANQGSEA. CDR3 region: CSVDAGEGTQYF. As DNA, the CDR3 is TGCAGCGTTGATGCCGGGGAAGGTACGCAGTATTTT.

The table lists this clone with a few counts. V gene TRBV11-2 combines with J gene TRBJ2-1, with TRBD2 matching over 8 bases. Trimming took 5 bases from V and 4 from J; bases not matched to a gene: 4. Germline CDR1 is SGHAT and CDR2 is FQNNGV. The CDR3 spans 14 residues. CDR3 amino acids: CASSNGGGYNEQFF. The CDR3 DNA is TGTGCCAGCAGCAACGGGGGGGGGTACAATGAGCAGTTCTTC.

The CDR3 DNA sequence: TGTGCCAGCAGCCAGGGGGGTCAAGAGACCCAGTACTTC. As protein: CASSQGGQETQYF. The chain couples TRBV7-6 to TRBJ2-5; tentative D call: TRBD1 (7 bases). Looked up from germline, CDR1 is SGHVS and CDR2 is FNYEAQ. This CDR3 has 13 amino acids. V lost 5 bases and J lost 2, with 9 bases in between.